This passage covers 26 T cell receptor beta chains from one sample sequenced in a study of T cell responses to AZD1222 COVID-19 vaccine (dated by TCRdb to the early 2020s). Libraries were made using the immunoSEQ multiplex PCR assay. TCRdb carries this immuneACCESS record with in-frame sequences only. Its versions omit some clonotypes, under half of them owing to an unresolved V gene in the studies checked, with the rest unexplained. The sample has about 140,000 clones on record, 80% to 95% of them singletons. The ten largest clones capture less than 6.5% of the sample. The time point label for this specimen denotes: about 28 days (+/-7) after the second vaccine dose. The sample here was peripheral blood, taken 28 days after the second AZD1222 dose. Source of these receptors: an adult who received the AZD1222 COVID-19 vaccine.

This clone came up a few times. CDR3: CAWSRTGRFDYGYTF. CDR3 DNA sequence: TGTGCCTGGAGTAGGACAGGGCGCTTTGACTATGGCTACACCTTC. V gene TRBV30 combines with J gene TRBJ1-2, with 8 bases lining up with TRBD1. This CDR3 is 15 amino acids long. Germline loops: CDR1 GTSNPN, CDR2 SVGIG (reference sequence). The J segment lost 3 bases and the V segment lost 2 bases, leaving 8 bases of the junction unmatched.

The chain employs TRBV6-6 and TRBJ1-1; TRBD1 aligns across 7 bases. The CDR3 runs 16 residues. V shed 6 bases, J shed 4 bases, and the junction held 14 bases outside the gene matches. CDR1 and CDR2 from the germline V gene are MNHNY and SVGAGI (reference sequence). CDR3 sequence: CASRARPTGEGTEAFF. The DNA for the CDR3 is TGTGCCAGCAGAGCGAGGCCTACAGGGGAGGGCACTGAAGCTTTCTTT.

CDR3 sequence: CASSPGGEQFF. CDR3 nucleotides: TGTGCCAGCAGTCCGGGGGGGGAGCAGTTCTTC. The chain recombines TRBV6-6 with TRBJ2-1, with 8 nucleotides matching TRBD2. This CDR3 is 11 amino acids long. The J segment lost 10 bases and the V segment lost 5 bases, leaving 1 base of the junction unmatched. Germline loops: CDR1 MNHNY, CDR2 SVGAGI (reference sequence).

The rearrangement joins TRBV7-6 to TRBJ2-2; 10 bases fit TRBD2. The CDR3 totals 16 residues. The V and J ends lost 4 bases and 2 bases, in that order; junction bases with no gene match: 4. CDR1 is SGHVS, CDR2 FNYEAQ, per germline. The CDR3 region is CASSSGLADNTGELFF. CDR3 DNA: TGTGCCAGCAGCTCAGGACTAGCGGATAACACCGGGGAGCTGTTTTTT.

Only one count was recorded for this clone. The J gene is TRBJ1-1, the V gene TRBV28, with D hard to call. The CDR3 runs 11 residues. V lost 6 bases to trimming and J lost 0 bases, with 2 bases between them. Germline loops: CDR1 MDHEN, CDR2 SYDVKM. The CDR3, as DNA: TGTGCCAGCAGGGTGAACACTGAAGCTTTCTTT. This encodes CASRVNTEAFF.

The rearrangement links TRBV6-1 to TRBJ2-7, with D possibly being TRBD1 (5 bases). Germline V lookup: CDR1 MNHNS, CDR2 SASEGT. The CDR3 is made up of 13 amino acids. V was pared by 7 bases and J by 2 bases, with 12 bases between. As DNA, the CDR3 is TGTGCCAGCACTCAACAGGCTACCTACGAGCAGTACTTC. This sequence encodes CASTQQATYEQYF.

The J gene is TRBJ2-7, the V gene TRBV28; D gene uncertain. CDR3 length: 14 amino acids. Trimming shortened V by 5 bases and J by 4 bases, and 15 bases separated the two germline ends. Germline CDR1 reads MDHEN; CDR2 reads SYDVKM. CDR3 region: CASSLTGLGYEQYF. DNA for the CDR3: TGTGCCAGCAGTCTTACGGGCTTAGGGTACGAGCAGTACTTC.

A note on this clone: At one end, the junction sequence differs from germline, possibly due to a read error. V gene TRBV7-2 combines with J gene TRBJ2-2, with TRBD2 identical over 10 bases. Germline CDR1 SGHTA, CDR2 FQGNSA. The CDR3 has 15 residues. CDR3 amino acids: CASSPGLANTGELFF. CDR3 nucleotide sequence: TGTGCCAGCAGCCCGGGACTAGCGAATACCGGGGAGCTGTTTTTT.

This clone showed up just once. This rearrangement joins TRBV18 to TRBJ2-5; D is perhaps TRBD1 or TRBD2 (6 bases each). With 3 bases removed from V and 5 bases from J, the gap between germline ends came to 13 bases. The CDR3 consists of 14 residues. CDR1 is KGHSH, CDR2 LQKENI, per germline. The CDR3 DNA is TGTGCCAGCTCACCGATGGGGGGCAGTGAGACCCAGTACTTC. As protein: CASSPMGGSETQYF.

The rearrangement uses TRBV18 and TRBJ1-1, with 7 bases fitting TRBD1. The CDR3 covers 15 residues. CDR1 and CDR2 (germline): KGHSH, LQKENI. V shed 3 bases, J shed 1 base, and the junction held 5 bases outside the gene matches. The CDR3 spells CASSPWDRKNTEAFF. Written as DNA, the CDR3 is TGTGCCAGCTCACCGTGGGACAGAAAGAACACTGAAGCTTTCTTT.

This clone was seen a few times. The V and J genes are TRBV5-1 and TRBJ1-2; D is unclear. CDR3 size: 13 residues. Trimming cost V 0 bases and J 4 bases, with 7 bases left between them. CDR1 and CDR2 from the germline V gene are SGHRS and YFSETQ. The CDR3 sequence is CASSLGLGYGYTF. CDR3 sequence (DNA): TGCGCCAGCAGCTTGGGGCTCGGCTATGGCTACACCTTC.

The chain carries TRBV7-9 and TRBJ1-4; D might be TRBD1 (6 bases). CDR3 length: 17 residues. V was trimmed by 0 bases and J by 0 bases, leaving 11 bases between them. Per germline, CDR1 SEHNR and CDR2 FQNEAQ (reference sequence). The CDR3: CASSLAAGVATNEKLFF. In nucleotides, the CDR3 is TGTGCCAGCAGCTTAGCCGCAGGGGTCGCAACTAATGAAAAACTGTTTTTT. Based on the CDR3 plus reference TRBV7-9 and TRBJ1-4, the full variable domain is DTGVSQNPRHKITKRGQNVTFRCDPISEHNRLYWYRQTLGQGPEFLTYFQNEAQLEKSRLLSDRFSAERPKGSFSTLEIQRTEQGDSAMYLCASSLAAGVATNEKLFFGSGTQLSVL.

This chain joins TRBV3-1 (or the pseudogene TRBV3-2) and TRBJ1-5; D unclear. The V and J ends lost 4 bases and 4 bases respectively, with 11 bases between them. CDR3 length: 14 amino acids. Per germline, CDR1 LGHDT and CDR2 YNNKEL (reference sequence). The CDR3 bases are TGTGCCAGCAGCCCAAGGACGGAGAATCAGCCCCAGCATTTT. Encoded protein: CASSPRTENQPQHF.

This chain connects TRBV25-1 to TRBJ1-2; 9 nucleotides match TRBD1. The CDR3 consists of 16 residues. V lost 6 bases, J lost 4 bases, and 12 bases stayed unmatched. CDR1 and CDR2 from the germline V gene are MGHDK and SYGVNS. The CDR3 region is CASSDREGQGIYGYTF. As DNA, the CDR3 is TGTGCCAGCAGCGATCGTGAGGGACAGGGTATCTATGGCTACACCTTC.

The CDR3, as DNA: TGTGCCAGCAGCCCCGGGCGGGTCGAGACCCAGTACTTC. This encodes CASSPGRVETQYF. J is TRBJ2-5 and V is TRBV7-9; D perhaps matches TRBD2 (5 bases). V was shortened by 5 bases and J by 5 bases, with 12 bases between the two germline ends. Germline assignment: CDR1 SEHNR and CDR2 FQNEAQ (reference sequence). CDR3 length equals 13 residues. The whole variable domain, filled in from reference TRBV7-9 and TRBJ2-5, reads DTGVSQNPRHKITKRGQNVTFRCDPISEHNRLYWYRQTLGQGPEFLTYFQNEAQLEKSRLLSDRFSAERPKGSFSTLEIQRTEQGDSAMYLCASSPGRVETQYFGPGTRLLVL.

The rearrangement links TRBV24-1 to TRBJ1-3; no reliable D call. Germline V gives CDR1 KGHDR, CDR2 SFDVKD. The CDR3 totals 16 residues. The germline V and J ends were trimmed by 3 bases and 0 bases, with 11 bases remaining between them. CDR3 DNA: TGTGCCACCAGTGATGCGGGCAGCCACTCTGGAAACACCATATATTTT. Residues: CATSDAGSHSGNTIYF.

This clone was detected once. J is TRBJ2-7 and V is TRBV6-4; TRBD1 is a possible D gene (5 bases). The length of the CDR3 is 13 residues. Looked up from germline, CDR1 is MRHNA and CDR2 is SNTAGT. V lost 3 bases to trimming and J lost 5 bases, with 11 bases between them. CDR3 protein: CASSEQGSHEQYF. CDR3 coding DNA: TGTGCCAGCAGTGAGCAGGGCTCTCACGAGCAGTACTTC.

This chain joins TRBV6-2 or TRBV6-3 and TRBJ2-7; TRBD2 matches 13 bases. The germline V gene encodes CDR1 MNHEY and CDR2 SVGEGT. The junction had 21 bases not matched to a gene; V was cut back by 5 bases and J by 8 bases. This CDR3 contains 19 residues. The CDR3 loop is CASSQVTSGRAVRSLKQYF. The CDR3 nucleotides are TGTGCCAGCAGTCAAGTTACTAGCGGGAGGGCCGTGAGGAGTTTGAAGCAGTACTTC.

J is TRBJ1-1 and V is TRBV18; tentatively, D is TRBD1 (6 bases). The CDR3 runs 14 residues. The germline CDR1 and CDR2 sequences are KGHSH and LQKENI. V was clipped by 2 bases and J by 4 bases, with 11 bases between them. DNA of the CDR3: TGTGCCAGCTCACCAGCAGGGGTGTCCACTGAAGCTTTCTTT. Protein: CASSPAGVSTEAFF. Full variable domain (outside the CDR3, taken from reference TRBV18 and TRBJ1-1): NAGVMQNPRHLVRRRGQEARLRCSPMKGHSHVYWYRQLPEEGLKFMVYLQKENIIDESGMPKERFSAEFPKEGPSILRIQQVVRGDSAAYFCASSPAGVSTEAFFGQGTRLTVV.

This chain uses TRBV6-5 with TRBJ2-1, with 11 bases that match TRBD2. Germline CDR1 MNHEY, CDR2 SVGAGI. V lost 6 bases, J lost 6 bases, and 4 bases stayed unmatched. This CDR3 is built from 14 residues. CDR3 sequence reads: CASRTSGKLNEQFF. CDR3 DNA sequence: TGTGCCAGCAGGACTAGCGGGAAACTCAATGAGCAGTTCTTC.

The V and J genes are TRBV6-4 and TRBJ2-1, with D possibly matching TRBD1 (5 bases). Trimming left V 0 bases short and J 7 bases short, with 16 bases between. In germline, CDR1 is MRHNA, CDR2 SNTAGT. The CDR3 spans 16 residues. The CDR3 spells CASSDSGQGSENEQFF. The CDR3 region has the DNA TGTGCCAGCAGTGACTCTGGGCAGGGTTCAGAAAATGAGCAGTTCTTC.

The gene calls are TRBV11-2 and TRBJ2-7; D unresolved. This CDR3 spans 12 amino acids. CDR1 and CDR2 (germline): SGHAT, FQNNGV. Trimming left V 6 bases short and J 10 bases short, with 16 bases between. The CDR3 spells CASRPSQGYQYF. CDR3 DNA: TGTGCCAGCAGACCTTCTCAAGGTTACCAGTACTTC.

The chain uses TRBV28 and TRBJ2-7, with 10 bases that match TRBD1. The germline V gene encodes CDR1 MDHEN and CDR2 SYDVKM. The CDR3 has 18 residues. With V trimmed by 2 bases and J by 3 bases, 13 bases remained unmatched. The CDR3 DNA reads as TGTGCCAGCAGTTTACGGACAGGGGGAAATCGAGGCGGCTACGAGCAGTACTTC. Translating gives CASSLRTGGNRGGYEQYF.

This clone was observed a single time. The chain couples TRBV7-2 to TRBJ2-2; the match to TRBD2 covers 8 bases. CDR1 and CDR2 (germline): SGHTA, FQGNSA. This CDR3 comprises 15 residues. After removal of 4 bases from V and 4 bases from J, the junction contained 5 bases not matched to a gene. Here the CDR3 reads CASSSMGLVTGELFF. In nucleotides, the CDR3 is TGTGCCAGCAGCTCGATGGGACTAGTCACCGGGGAGCTGTTTTTT.

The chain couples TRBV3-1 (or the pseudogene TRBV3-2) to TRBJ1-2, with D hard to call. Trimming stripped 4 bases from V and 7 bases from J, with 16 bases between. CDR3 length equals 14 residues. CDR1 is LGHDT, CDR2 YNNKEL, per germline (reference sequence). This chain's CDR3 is CASSPSGGYGGYTF. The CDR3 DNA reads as TGTGCCAGCAGCCCCTCCGGCGGCTATGGTGGCTACACCTTC.

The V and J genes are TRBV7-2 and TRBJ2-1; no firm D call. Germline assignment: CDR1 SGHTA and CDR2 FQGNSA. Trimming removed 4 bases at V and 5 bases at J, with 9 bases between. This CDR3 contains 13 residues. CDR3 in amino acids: CASSSYLNNEQFF. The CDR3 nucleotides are TGTGCCAGCAGCTCTTACCTTAACAATGAGCAGTTCTTC.